The 30 T cell receptor beta chains presented below share a single source sample, sequenced in a study of T cell changes during pregnancy in multiple sclerosis. TCRdb's table, derived via immunoSEQ multiplex PCR, lists solely in-frame clones and lacks some. Altogether approximately 32,000 clones are present, over 85% being singletons, with the ten largest covering about 5%. The source material was CD8+ T cells from peripheral blood mononuclear cells, sampled in the first trimester of pregnancy. All receptors come from a female donor with multiple sclerosis, enrolled in a pregnancy study.

The genes are TRBV7-2 and TRBJ2-1; D unresolved. Trimming took 5 bases from V and 4 from J, leaving 15 bases between them. The V gene's germline CDR1 is SGHTA and CDR2 FQGNSA. The CDR3 is 15 residues long. CDR3 region: CASSRGQVHYNEQFF. The CDR3 DNA sequence: TGTGCCAGCAGCCGTGGTCAGGTCCATTACAATGAGCAGTTCTTC.

J is TRBJ2-2 and V is TRBV7-2, with TRBD1 matching over 9 bases. This CDR3 spans 17 amino acids. J lost 4 bases, V lost 5 bases, and 11 bases had no gene match. The germline CDR1 and CDR2 sequences are SGHTA and FQGNSA. CDR3 DNA sequence: TGTGCCAGCAGCCTCCCTTGGGGACAGGGCGTCACCGGGGAGCTGTTTTTT. This gives the protein CASSLPWGQGVTGELFF. Combining the CDR3 with reference TRBV7-2 and TRBJ2-2 gives the whole variable domain GAGVSQSPSNKVTEKGKDVELRCDPISGHTALYWYRQSLGQGLEFLIYFQGNSAPDKSGLPSDRFSAERTGGSVSTLTIQRTQQEDSAVYLCASSLPWGQGVTGELFFGEGSRLTVL.

This chain uses TRBV5-6 with TRBJ2-7, with 12 bases that match TRBD2. The J segment lost 7 bases and the V segment lost 0 bases, leaving 14 bases of the junction unmatched. This CDR3 is built from 18 residues. CDR1 and CDR2 from the germline V gene are SGHDT and YYEEEE. Here the CDR3 reads CASSLGPLAGGPLGEQYF. CDR3 in DNA: TGTGCCAGCAGCTTGGGCCCCCTAGCGGGAGGGCCGTTAGGGGAGCAGTACTTC.

The chain employs TRBV5-4 and TRBJ2-1; tentatively, D is TRBD2 (6 bases). Germline V gives CDR1 SGHNT, CDR2 YYREEE (reference sequence). The CDR3 extends over 17 amino acids. V was pared by 0 bases and J by 0 bases, with 13 bases between. As DNA, the CDR3 is TGTGCCAGCAGCTTGGAAGGGGCGGGAAGCTCCTACAATGAGCAGTTCTTC. Translated: CASSLEGAGSSYNEQFF.

This sequence joins TRBV2 and TRBJ2-2, with 11 bases identical to TRBD2. Germline V gene lookup returns CDR1 SNHLY and CDR2 FYNNEI. V lost 4 bases, J lost 1 base, and 23 bases stayed unmatched. This CDR3 contains 23 residues. CDR3 sequence reads: CASSGWGRARTSGSQLNTGELFF. The CDR3 nucleotides are TGTGCCAGCAGTGGATGGGGGCGGGCCAGGACTAGCGGGTCCCAACTGAACACCGGGGAGCTGTTTTTT.

This clone appeared once. The chain carries TRBV6-4 and TRBJ2-3, with TRBD2 identical over 8 bases. CDR3 length: 15 amino acids. J was trimmed by 5 bases and V by 3 bases; bases with no gene match: 7. Germline V CDR1 and CDR2: MRHNA, SNTAGT. This CDR3 reads CASSEAGGGGDTQYF. For the CDR3, the DNA is TGTGCCAGCAGTGAGGCGGGAGGAGGGGGAGATACGCAGTATTTT.

V is TRBV7-2 and J is TRBJ2-5; 11 bases fit TRBD2. Matching the DNA end better, TRBJ2-7 makes the J call doubtful. The germline V gene has CDR1 SGHTA and CDR2 FQGNSA. There are 15 residues in the CDR3. The CDR3 nucleotides read TGTGCCAGCAGCGTGGGACTAGCGGCTACCTACGAGCAGTACTTC. It translates to CASSVGLAATYEQYF.

This clone was seen more than once but under ten times. This chain links TRBV10-3 with TRBJ2-3; 11 bases match TRBD2. The CDR3 runs 14 residues. With V trimmed by 10 bases and J by 2 bases, 5 bases remained unmatched. Germline V gene data show CDR1 as ENHRY and CDR2 as SYGVKD. CDR3 nucleotides: TGTGCCAGCGGGACTAGCGGCAACACAGATACGCAGTATTTT. Its protein is CASGTSGNTDTQYF.

The V gene is TRBV4-1, the J gene TRBJ2-7; 9 nucleotides agree with TRBD2. Germline V lookup: CDR1 MGHRA, CDR2 YSYEKL. V shed 1 base and J 5 bases; nucleotides not matched to a gene: 6. The CDR3 runs 15 residues. The CDR3 loop reads CASSQVAVAGDEQYF. In DNA, the CDR3 is TGCGCCAGCAGCCAAGTTGCGGTAGCGGGAGACGAGCAGTACTTC.

V is TRBV6-6 and J is TRBJ2-4, with a weak D call TRBD1 (6 bases). The CDR3 contains 14 residues. V was cut by 0 bases and J by 8 bases, with 11 bases left in between. Per the germline V gene, CDR1 is MNHNY and CDR2 is SVGAGI (reference sequence). CDR3 loop: CASSYSRGLDIQYF. The CDR3 DNA is TGTGCCAGCAGTTACTCAAGGGGGTTAGACATTCAGTACTTC.

The sample holds one count of this clone. The rearrangement uses TRBV6-5 and TRBJ2-2, with 8 bases identical to TRBD1. The germline V gene encodes CDR1 MNHEY and CDR2 SVGAGI. Trimming cost V 2 bases and J 7 bases; bases outside gene matches: 6. The CDR3 covers 15 residues. In DNA form, the CDR3 reads TGTGCCAGCAGTTACCTGGCAGGGGGCTTCGGGGAGCTGTTTTTT. Translating it yields CASSYLAGGFGELFF.

This chain uses TRBV10-3 with TRBJ2-5, with 7 bases lining up with TRBD1. The J segment lost 5 bases and the V segment lost 1 base, leaving 7 bases of the junction unmatched. From germline, CDR1 is ENHRY and CDR2 SYGVKD. CDR3 length: 15 amino acids. In DNA form, the CDR3 reads TGTGCCATCAGTGAGTTCACAGGGGAAGTCGAGACCCAGTACTTC. Its translation: CAISEFTGEVETQYF.

In this sample, this clone turned up a few times. V is TRBV19 and J is TRBJ2-7; 7 positions agree with TRBD2. The ends lost 3 bases at V and 7 bases at J; junction bases unmatched: 6. In germline, CDR1 is LNHDA, CDR2 SQIVND (reference sequence). This CDR3 is built from 13 residues. The CDR3 reads CASSIGTSAEQYF. CDR3 DNA sequence: TGTGCCAGTAGTATTGGTACTAGCGCTGAGCAGTACTTC. Complete variable domain (other parts from reference TRBV19 and TRBJ2-7): DGGITQSPKYLFRKEGQNVTLSCEQNLNHDAMYWYRQDPGQGLRLIYYSQIVNDFQKGDIAEGYSVSREKKESFPLTVTSAQKNPTAFYLCASSIGTSAEQYFGPGTRLTVT.

This chain uses TRBV4-1 with TRBJ2-7; D gene uncertain. The V gene lost 0 bases and the J gene lost 5 bases, with 11 bases spanning the gap. Per germline, CDR1 MGHRA and CDR2 YSYEKL. The CDR3 covers 14 residues. CDR3 in DNA: TGCGCCAGCAGCCAAGATATTTGGGCCCACGAGCAGTACTTC. Translated: CASSQDIWAHEQYF.

The chain couples TRBV4-1 to TRBJ2-3; TRBD2 agrees at 7 bases. V was pared by 1 base and J by 1 base, with 8 bases of the junction left unmatched. Looked up from germline, CDR1 is MGHRA and CDR2 is YSYEKL. The CDR3 consists of 17 residues. The chain's CDR3 is CASSQGRGRGRTDTQYF. CDR3 DNA: TGCGCCAGCAGCCAAGGTCGCGGGAGAGGACGCACAGATACGCAGTATTTT.

The chain is built from TRBV7-8 and TRBJ1-1, with D tentatively TRBD1 (6 bases). CDR1 is SGHVS and CDR2 is FQNEAQ in the germline V gene. V dropped 3 bases and J dropped 4 bases, with 12 bases sitting between them. The CDR3 loop spans 14 amino acids. DNA for the CDR3: TGTGCCAGCAGCTTGACAGGCTCGTTCACTGAAGCTTTCTTT. Its protein is CASSLTGSFTEAFF.

This clone was observed a single time. This sequence joins TRBV6-1 and TRBJ2-2; a weak D match, TRBD2 (5 bases). The V and J ends lost 7 bases and 6 bases respectively, with 15 bases between them. Germline V gene sequence: CDR1 MNHNS, CDR2 SASEGT. CDR3 length equals 14 residues. The CDR3 region is CASTLTREPGELFF. CDR3 sequence (DNA): TGTGCCAGCACTCTCACGAGGGAGCCCGGGGAGCTGTTTTTT.

The chain recombines TRBV4-1 with TRBJ1-1, with no clear D. Looked up from germline, CDR1 is MGHRA and CDR2 is YSYEKL. Trimming removed 1 base from V and 3 bases from J, with 6 bases in between. The CDR3 runs to 13 residues. CDR3 sequence: CASSQGGYTEAFF. For the CDR3, the DNA is TGCGCCAGCAGCCAAGGAGGGTACACTGAAGCTTTCTTT.

The V call is TRBV5-1, the J call TRBJ2-7; 9 nucleotides align to TRBD1. Per germline, CDR1 SGHRS and CDR2 YFSETQ. The CDR3 consists of 15 residues. The J segment lost 1 base and the V segment lost 4 bases, leaving 6 bases of the junction unmatched. CDR3 residues: CASSPGQGFSYEQYF. CDR3 bases: TGCGCCAGCAGCCCCGGACAGGGGTTTTCCTACGAGCAGTACTTC.

The V and J genes are TRBV13 and TRBJ1-5; tentative D call: TRBD1 (5 bases). Germline V gene sequence: CDR1 PRHDT, CDR2 FYEKMQ (reference sequence). The CDR3 spans 15 residues. Trimming removed 0 bases from V and 2 bases from J, with 8 bases in between. CDR3 nucleotide sequence: TGTGCCAGCAGCTTAGGGGGGCGAGGCAATCAGCCCCAGCATTTT. This gives the protein CASSLGGRGNQPQHF.

The V call is TRBV29-1, the J call TRBJ2-7, with TRBD1 matching over 8 bases. The germline V gene encodes CDR1 SQVTM and CDR2 ANQGSEA. Losses at the gene ends were 4 bases for V and 7 bases for J; bases not matched to a gene: 9. The CDR3 extends over 13 amino acids. CDR3 nucleotide sequence: TGCAGCGTTGGCTGGACAGGGTCTAGGGAGCAGTACTTC. Residues: CSVGWTGSREQYF.

J is TRBJ2-3 and V is TRBV4-1, with TRBD1 matching 10 bases. The CDR3 loop spans 18 amino acids. Germline V lookup: CDR1 MGHRA, CDR2 YSYEKL. Germline trimming cut 2 bases from V and 1 base from J; bases unmatched to any gene: 9. The CDR3 loop reads CASSQTHPGTGGTDTQYF. The CDR3 region has the DNA TGCGCCAGCAGCCAAACACATCCCGGGACAGGGGGCACAGATACGCAGTATTTT.

The chain carries TRBV4-3 and TRBJ2-5, with 7 bases lining up with TRBD2. The CDR3 is made up of 15 amino acids. The V gene's germline CDR1 is LGHNA and CDR2 YSLEER. V dropped 2 bases and J dropped 4; count of bases not matched to a gene: 7. This chain's CDR3 is CASSQSVGGTETQYF. DNA of the CDR3: TGCGCCAGCAGCCAATCAGTCGGGGGGACAGAGACCCAGTACTTC.

This chain links TRBV6-5 with TRBJ2-7, with D tentatively TRBD2 (5 bases). Germline loops: CDR1 MNHEY, CDR2 SVGAGI. The CDR3 length is 14 residues. V was shortened by 6 bases and J by 9 bases, with 21 bases between the two germline ends. CDR3 sequence reads: CASSMSSLGRGQYF. In DNA form, the CDR3 reads TGTGCCAGCAGCATGAGCAGCCTTGGGAGAGGGCAGTACTTC.

This chain uses TRBV27 with TRBJ1-1; TRBD1 is a possible D gene (6 bases). Germline assignment: CDR1 MNHEY and CDR2 SMNVEV (reference sequence). This CDR3 contains 16 residues. The V and J ends lost 8 bases and 2 bases respectively, with 21 bases between them. Here the CDR3 reads CASLKVGQKPNTEAFF. CDR3 nucleotides: TGTGCCAGCCTAAAGGTAGGACAGAAACCAAACACTGAAGCTTTCTTT.

This chain uses TRBV19 with TRBJ2-1; 9 bases are shared with TRBD1. The CDR3 runs to 14 residues. V was clipped by 3 bases and J by 6 bases; unmatched bases: 3. The germline V gene encodes CDR1 LNHDA and CDR2 SQIVND (reference sequence). The DNA for the CDR3 is TGTGCCAGTAGTATGGGGACAGGGCCCAATGAGCAGTTCTTC. Its protein product is CASSMGTGPNEQFF.

A remark on this clone: An end of the junction differs from the germline gene, which may be a read error. The chain recombines TRBV7-7 with TRBJ2-2; D is possibly TRBD2 (5 bases). In germline, CDR1 is SSHAT, CDR2 FNYEAQ (reference sequence). There are 14 residues in the CDR3. This CDR3 is CASSLARSSGELFF. In nucleotides, the CDR3 is TGTGCTAGCAGCTTAGCGAGGAGCAGCGGGGAGCTGTTTTTT. The full variable domain, in which reference TRBV7-7 and TRBJ2-2 provide the parts outside the CDR3, is GAGVSQSPRYKVTKRGQDVTLRCDPISSHATLYWYQQALGQGPEFLTYFNYEAQPDKSGLPSDRFSAERPEGSISTLTIQRTEQRDSAMYRCASSLARSSGELFFGEGSRLTVL.

The V gene is TRBV10-2, the J gene TRBJ2-7; D call uncertain. Germline V gene sequence: CDR1 WSHSY, CDR2 SAAADI. There are 11 residues in the CDR3. V lost 4 bases and J 3 bases, leaving 4 bases between the germline ends. The CDR3 loop reads CASSAVYEQYF. The CDR3 bases are TGCGCCAGCAGTGCGGTCTACGAGCAGTACTTC.

V gene TRBV19 combines with J gene TRBJ1-2, with a weak D call TRBD1 (5 bases). V was pared by 7 bases and J by 4 bases, with 13 bases between. Germline V gives CDR1 LNHDA, CDR2 SQIVND (reference sequence). CDR3 length: 13 residues. Here the CDR3 reads CASKVLQGYGYTF. Here the CDR3 DNA reads TGTGCCAGTAAAGTCCTCCAGGGCTATGGCTACACCTTC. The complete variable domain, with remaining parts taken from reference TRBV19 and TRBJ1-2, reads DGGITQSPKYLFRKEGQNVTLSCEQNLNHDAMYWYRQDPGQGLRLIYYSQIVNDFQKGDIAEGYSVSREKKESFPLTVTSAQKNPTAFYLCASKVLQGYGYTFGSGTRLTVV.

This clone has a single count. The chain is built from TRBV6-1 and TRBJ2-7, with TRBD2 identical over 14 bases. V shed 1 base and J 4 bases; nucleotides not matched to a gene: 6. The CDR3 is 17 residues long. CDR1 and CDR2 (germline): MNHNS, SASEGT. The CDR3 loop is CASSEDGLAGGLYEQYF. The CDR3 nucleotides read TGTGCCAGCAGTGAAGACGGACTAGCGGGAGGCCTATACGAGCAGTACTTC.